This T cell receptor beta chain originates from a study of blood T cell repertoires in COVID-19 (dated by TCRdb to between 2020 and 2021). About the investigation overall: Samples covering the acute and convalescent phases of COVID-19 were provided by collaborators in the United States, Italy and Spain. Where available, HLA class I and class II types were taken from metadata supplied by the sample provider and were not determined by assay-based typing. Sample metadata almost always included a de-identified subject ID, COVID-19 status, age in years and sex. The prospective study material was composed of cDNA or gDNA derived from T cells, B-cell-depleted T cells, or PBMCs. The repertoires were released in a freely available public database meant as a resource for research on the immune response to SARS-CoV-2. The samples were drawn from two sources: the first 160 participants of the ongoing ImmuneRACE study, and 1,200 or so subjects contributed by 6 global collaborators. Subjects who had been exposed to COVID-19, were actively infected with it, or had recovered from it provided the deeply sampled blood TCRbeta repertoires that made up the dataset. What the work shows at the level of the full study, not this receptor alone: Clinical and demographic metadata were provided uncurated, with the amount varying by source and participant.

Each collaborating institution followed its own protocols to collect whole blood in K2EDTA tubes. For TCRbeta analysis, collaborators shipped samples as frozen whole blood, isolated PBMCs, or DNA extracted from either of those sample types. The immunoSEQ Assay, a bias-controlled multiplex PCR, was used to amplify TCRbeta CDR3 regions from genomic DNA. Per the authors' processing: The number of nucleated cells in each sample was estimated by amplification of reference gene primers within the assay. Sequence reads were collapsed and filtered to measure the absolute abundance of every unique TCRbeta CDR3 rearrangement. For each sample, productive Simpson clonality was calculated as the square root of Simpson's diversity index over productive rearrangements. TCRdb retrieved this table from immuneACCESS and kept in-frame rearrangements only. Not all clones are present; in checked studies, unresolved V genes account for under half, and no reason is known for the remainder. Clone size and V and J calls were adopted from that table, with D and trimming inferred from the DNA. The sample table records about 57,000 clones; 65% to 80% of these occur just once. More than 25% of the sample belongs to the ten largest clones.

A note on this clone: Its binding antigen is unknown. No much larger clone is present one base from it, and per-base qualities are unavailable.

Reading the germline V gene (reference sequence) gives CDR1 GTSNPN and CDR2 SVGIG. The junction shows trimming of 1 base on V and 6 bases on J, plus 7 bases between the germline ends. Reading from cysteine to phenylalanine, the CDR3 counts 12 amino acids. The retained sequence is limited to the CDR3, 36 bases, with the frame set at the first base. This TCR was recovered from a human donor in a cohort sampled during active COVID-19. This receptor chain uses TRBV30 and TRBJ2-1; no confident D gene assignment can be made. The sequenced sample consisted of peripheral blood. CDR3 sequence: CAWSELANEQFF. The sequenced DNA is TGTGCCTGGAGTGAGTTAGCCAATGAGCAGTTCTTC.